The 28 T cell receptor beta chains listed next were all sequenced from one sample in a study of blood T cell repertoires in COVID-19. The method was immunoSEQ multiplex PCR; TCRdb's version includes in-frame clones alone and lacks a portion of them. This sample has tens of thousands of clones; under 85% occur once, and the top ten carry roughly 20%. Source material: peripheral blood. The source of these receptors is a woman older than 75 with active or convalescent COVID-19.

The J gene is TRBJ1-2, the V gene TRBV4-2; TRBD1 agrees at 7 bases. There are 17 residues in the CDR3. The trim removed 6 bases at V and 1 base at J, leaving 14 bases unmatched. Germline values: CDR1 LGHNA, CDR2 YNFKEQ. The CDR3 here is CASRRSGGGRDNYGYTF. In nucleotides, the CDR3 is TGTGCCAGCAGGCGATCAGGAGGGGGCCGAGATAACTATGGCTACACCTTC.

This chain connects TRBV6-5 to TRBJ1-2; D is unresolved. The germline CDR1 and CDR2 sequences are MNHEY and SVGAGI. Trimming shortened V by 4 bases and J by 7 bases, and 16 bases separated the two germline ends. The CDR3 runs 14 residues. CDR3 loop: CASSSPGGFGGYTF. CDR3 bases: TGTGCCAGCAGTTCCCCAGGAGGGTTTGGTGGCTACACCTTC.

This chain links TRBV2 with TRBJ2-1; 11 nucleotides align to TRBD1. Germline V CDR1 and CDR2: SNHLY, FYNNEI. The CDR3 is made up of 15 amino acids. V dropped 10 bases and J dropped 6; count of bases not matched to a gene: 11. The CDR3 protein is CATSPGQGVLNEQFF. CDR3 nucleotides: TGTGCCACTTCCCCGGGACAGGGGGTTCTCAATGAGCAGTTCTTC. Complete variable domain (other parts from reference TRBV2 and TRBJ2-1): EPEVTQTPSHQVTQMGQEVILRCVPISNHLYFYWYRQILGQKVEFLVSFYNNEISEKSEIFDDQFSVERPDGSNFTLKIRSTKLEDSAMYFCATSPGQGVLNEQFFGPGTRLTVL.

This rearrangement joins TRBV5-1 to TRBJ1-2; D remains ambiguous. Deletions cut 3 bases from V and 8 bases from J, with 17 bases between. CDR1 SGHRS and CDR2 YFSETQ come from the germline V gene. This CDR3 contains 14 residues. The CDR3 DNA is TGCGCCAGCAGCTCGGACGGAGGGAGGTTAGGCTACACCTTC. It is translated as CASSSDGGRLGYTF.

The chain carries TRBV7-3 and TRBJ2-1; no clear D gene. The CDR3 is 15 amino acids. CDR1 and CDR2 from the germline V gene are SGHTA and FQGTGA. Trimming stripped 3 bases from V and 0 bases from J, with 9 bases between. The CDR3 DNA reads as TGTGCCAGCAGCTTCCTCCCCAGCTCCTACAATGAGCAGTTCTTC. Protein: CASSFLPSSYNEQFF.

This chain links TRBV11-2 with TRBJ1-2; 7 nucleotides agree with TRBD1. V gave up 2 bases and J gave up 5 bases; unmatched junction bases: 2. The CDR3 is 13 amino acids. Germline CDR1 reads SGHAT; CDR2 reads FQNNGV. CDR3 sequence: CASSLTTGYGYTF. CDR3 nucleotide sequence: TGTGCCAGCAGCTTAACGACAGGGTATGGCTACACCTTC.

This rearrangement joins TRBV5-5 to TRBJ1-4, with no clear D. The CDR3 loop spans 15 amino acids. The V and J ends lost 2 bases and 10 bases respectively, with 18 bases between them. The germline gives CDR1 SGHKS, CDR2 YYEKEE (reference sequence). The CDR3 nucleotides are TGTGCCAGCAGCTTAAGTAGCGGGGAGGGTAGAAAACTGTTTTTT. Encoded protein: CASSLSSGEGRKLFF.

The rearrangement links TRBV5-1 to TRBJ1-2; D is undetermined. CDR3 length: 14 amino acids. The germline V gene encodes CDR1 SGHRS and CDR2 YFSETQ. The V end lost 5 bases, the J end lost 8 bases, and 19 bases lay between the germline ends. CDR3: CASSYSTDLGGYTF. CDR3 sequence (DNA): TGCGCCAGCAGTTACTCGACGGACTTGGGGGGCTACACCTTC.

The chain links TRBV7-2 to TRBJ2-5, with 12 bases lining up with TRBD2. CDR3 length: 16 amino acids. The trim removed 4 bases at V and 2 bases at J, leaving 5 bases unmatched. Germline CDR1 is SGHTA and CDR2 is FQGNSA. The CDR3 DNA reads TGTGCCAGCAGCTCTGGACTAGCGGGAAATCAAGAGACCCAGTACTTC. It translates to CASSSGLAGNQETQYF.

This clone was recorded a few times. The CDR3 spells CASSLPTNTGELFF. The CDR3 DNA follows: TGTGCCAGCAGCTTACCAACGAACACCGGGGAGCTGTTTTTT. This chain connects TRBV7-2 to TRBJ2-2; D remains unclear. Trimming removed 2 bases at V and 0 bases at J, with 4 bases between. Germline loops: CDR1 SGHTA, CDR2 FQGNSA. This CDR3 region has 14 residues.

This sequence joins TRBV7-2 and TRBJ1-1; the match to TRBD1 covers 7 bases. The CDR3 extends over 15 amino acids. V was clipped by 7 bases and J by 4 bases; unmatched bases: 12. The V gene's germline CDR1 is SGHTA and CDR2 FQGNSA. The CDR3 coding sequence is TGTGCCAGCATCCCATCCCGTTCAGGGGGCACTGAAGCTTTCTTT. Translated, it gives CASIPSRSGGTEAFF.

This chain joins TRBV3-1 (or the pseudogene TRBV3-2) and TRBJ2-2; D is unresolved. Germline-derived CDR1 and CDR2 are LGHDT and YNNKEL (reference sequence). The CDR3 is made up of 12 amino acids. Trimming removed 4 bases from V and 5 bases from J, with 5 bases in between. CDR3 DNA: TGTGCCAGCAGCCCCCTTACCGGGGAGCTGTTTTTT. Translation: CASSPLTGELFF.

This chain uses TRBV6-6 with TRBJ1-1; D is uncertain. This CDR3 comprises 15 residues. Germline assignment: CDR1 MNHNY and CDR2 SVGAGI (reference sequence). With 6 bases removed from V and 11 bases from J, the gap between germline ends came to 25 bases. The CDR3 sequence is CASRLERAGKVQAFF. The CDR3 nucleotides read TGTGCCAGCAGACTAGAGCGGGCCGGCAAAGTGCAGGCTTTCTTT.

The chain couples TRBV24-1 to TRBJ1-3, with 10 positions matching TRBD1. Trimming took 2 bases from V and 6 from J; bases not matched to a gene: 3. Germline V gives CDR1 KGHDR, CDR2 SFDVKD. This CDR3 spans 15 amino acids. In nucleotides, the CDR3 is TGTGCCACCAGTGATTATGACAGGGGGCAAAACACCATATATTTT. It is translated as CATSDYDRGQNTIYF.

This chain connects TRBV15 to TRBJ2-1, with 8 nucleotides matching TRBD1. Germline-derived CDR1 and CDR2 are LNHNV and YYDKDF (reference sequence). Trimming took 1 base from V and 4 from J; bases not matched to a gene: 6. CDR3 length: 16 amino acids. The CDR3 region has the DNA TGTGCCACCAGCAGAGGCCCGCAGGGGGCTTACAATGAGCAGTTCTTC. As protein: CATSRGPQGAYNEQFF.

The V gene is TRBV11-2, the J gene TRBJ2-2, with a tentative D call TRBD1 (6 bases). Germline V gene sequence: CDR1 SGHAT, CDR2 FQNNGV. V dropped 0 bases and J dropped 5 bases, with 10 bases sitting between them. The CDR3 runs to 15 residues. Written as DNA, the CDR3 is TGTGCCAGCAGCTTAGATGGTACAGGGACCGGGGAGCTGTTTTTT. This sequence encodes CASSLDGTGTGELFF.

This chain joins TRBV3-1 (or the pseudogene TRBV3-2) and TRBJ1-1; D is uncertain. Between the trimmed V and J ends, which lost 0 bases and 7 bases, there was a span of 9 bases. This CDR3 comprises 13 residues. The germline V gene encodes CDR1 LGHDT and CDR2 YNNKEL (reference sequence). CDR3 residues: CASSQDSGIEAFF. The CDR3 nucleotides read TGTGCCAGCAGCCAAGATTCCGGGATTGAAGCTTTCTTT.

The chain carries TRBV5-1 and TRBJ2-3; the match to TRBD2 covers 14 bases. The germline gives CDR1 SGHRS, CDR2 YFSETQ. J lost 6 bases, V lost 4 bases, and 4 bases had no gene match. The CDR3 is 15 residues long. The CDR3 sequence is CASSMGLAGVDTQYF. In DNA, the CDR3 is TGCGCCAGCAGCATGGGACTAGCGGGGGTCGATACGCAGTATTTT.

The chain is built from TRBV7-3 and TRBJ2-1; possible D gene TRBD2, 7 bases. Germline V gene sequence: CDR1 SGHTA, CDR2 FQGTGA. This CDR3 contains 13 residues. The V and J ends lost 5 bases and 7 bases respectively, with 12 bases between them. CDR3 protein: CASSEGGGNEQFF. CDR3 bases: TGTGCCAGCAGCGAAGGGGGAGGGAATGAGCAGTTCTTC.

V usage is TRBV5-1 and J usage is TRBJ2-6; TRBD1 matches at 7 bases. The V segment lost 4 bases and the J segment 0 bases; nucleotides outside the gene matches: 4. Germline V gene data show CDR1 as SGHRS and CDR2 as YFSETQ. The CDR3 runs 16 residues. The DNA of the CDR3 is TGCGCCAGCAGCGGGACAGTCTACTCTGGGGCCAACGTCCTGACTTTC. Translated: CASSGTVYSGANVLTF. The complete variable domain, with remaining parts taken from reference TRBV5-1 and TRBJ2-6, reads KAGVTQTPRYLIKTRGQQVTLSCSPISGHRSVSWYQQTPGQGLQFLFEYFSETQRNKGNFPGRFSGRQFSNSRSEMNVSTLELGDSALYLCASSGTVYSGANVLTFGAGSRLTVL.

V usage is TRBV18 and J usage is TRBJ1-1; D unresolved. The V and J ends lost 0 bases and 1 base respectively, with 9 bases between them. The germline gives CDR1 KGHSH, CDR2 LQKENI. The CDR3 length is 15 residues. As DNA, the CDR3 is TGTGCCAGCTCACCACCGAGGGCGAGGAACACTGAAGCTTTCTTT. It specifies CASSPPRARNTEAFF.

V is TRBV18 and J is TRBJ2-7; no clear D gene. This CDR3 comprises 13 residues. Trimming removed 6 bases from V and 6 bases from J, with 15 bases in between. The germline gives CDR1 KGHSH, CDR2 LQKENI. The CDR3 nucleotides are TGTGCCAGCTCGCCCACCCCTCAGGCCGAGCAGTACTTC. Protein product: CASSPTPQAEQYF. Looking up the rest from reference TRBV18 and TRBJ2-7 gives the full variable domain: NAGVMQNPRHLVRRRGQEARLRCSPMKGHSHVYWYRQLPEEGLKFMVYLQKENIIDESGMPKERFSAEFPKEGPSILRIQQVVRGDSAAYFCASSPTPQAEQYFGPGTRLTVT.

V gene TRBV18 combines with J gene TRBJ1-2; TRBD1 agrees at 8 bases. Trimming cost V 3 bases and J 8 bases; bases outside gene matches: 14. The CDR3 runs 16 residues. Germline V lookup: CDR1 KGHSH, CDR2 LQKENI. The CDR3 loop reads CASSPGTGTIGGGYTF. In nucleotides, the CDR3 is TGTGCCAGCTCACCCGGGACAGGTACTATCGGCGGCGGCTACACCTTC. Looking up the rest from reference TRBV18 and TRBJ1-2 gives the full variable domain: NAGVMQNPRHLVRRRGQEARLRCSPMKGHSHVYWYRQLPEEGLKFMVYLQKENIIDESGMPKERFSAEFPKEGPSILRIQQVVRGDSAAYFCASSPGTGTIGGGYTFGSGTRLTVV.

J is TRBJ2-7 and V is TRBV12-3 or TRBV12-4; D uncertain. V gave up 3 bases and J gave up 2 bases, with 5 bases separating them. The CDR3 loop spans 12 amino acids. The CDR3 here is CASSFSPYEQYF. Here the CDR3 DNA reads TGTGCCAGCAGTTTCTCCCCCTACGAGCAGTACTTC.

The genes are TRBV3-1 (or the pseudogene TRBV3-2) and TRBJ2-3; the D gene is possibly TRBD2 (5 bases). Trimming stripped 4 bases from V and 4 bases from J, with 15 bases between. This CDR3 region has 15 residues. The germline V gene has CDR1 LGHDT and CDR2 YNNKEL (reference sequence). CDR3 protein: CASSPRGLAPDTQYF. Here the CDR3 DNA reads TGTGCCAGCAGCCCTCGTGGGCTAGCACCAGATACGCAGTATTTT.

V gene TRBV3-1 (or the pseudogene TRBV3-2) combines with J gene TRBJ2-5; 14 bases are a match to TRBD2. Germline assignment: CDR1 LGHDT and CDR2 YNNKEL (reference sequence). The J segment lost 4 bases and the V segment lost 1 base, leaving 8 bases of the junction unmatched. The CDR3 is made up of 18 amino acids. CDR3 loop: CASSQGTSGGLTTETQYF. In nucleotides, the CDR3 is TGTGCCAGCAGCCAAGGGACTAGCGGGGGGCTGACAACAGAGACCCAGTACTTC.

This clone has more than one count but fewer than ten. The rearrangement uses TRBV15 and TRBJ2-7, with a possible D match to TRBD2 (6 bases). This CDR3 contains 14 residues. Trimming removed 1 base at V and 5 bases at J, with 12 bases between. Germline loops: CDR1 LNHNV, CDR2 YYDKDF (reference sequence). CDR3 DNA: TGTGCCACCAGCAGAGCTCTAGCGATCGACGAGCAGTACTTC. The encoded protein is CATSRALAIDEQYF.

The V call is TRBV11-3, the J call TRBJ2-5; maybe TRBD2 (7 bases). Germline assignment: CDR1 SGHNT and CDR2 YENEEA. The CDR3 sequence is 16 residues long. Between the trimmed V and J ends, which lost 4 bases and 5 bases, there was a span of 20 bases. CDR3 coding DNA: TGTGCCAGCAGCTATCGGGGGGCGCAAGGCCGGGAGACCCAGTACTTC. This sequence encodes CASSYRGAQGRETQYF.